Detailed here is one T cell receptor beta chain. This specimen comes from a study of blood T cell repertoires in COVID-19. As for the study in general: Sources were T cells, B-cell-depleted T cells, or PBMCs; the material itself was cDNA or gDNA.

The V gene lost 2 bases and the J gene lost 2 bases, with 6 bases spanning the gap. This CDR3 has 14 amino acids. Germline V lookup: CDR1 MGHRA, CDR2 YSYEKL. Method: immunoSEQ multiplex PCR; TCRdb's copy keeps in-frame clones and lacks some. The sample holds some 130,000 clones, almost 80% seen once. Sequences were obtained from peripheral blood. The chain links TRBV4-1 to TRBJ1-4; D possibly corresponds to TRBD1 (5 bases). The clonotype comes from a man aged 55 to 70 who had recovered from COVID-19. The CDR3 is CASSQQGTNEKLFF. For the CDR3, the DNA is TGCGCCAGCAGCCAACAGGGTACTAATGAAAAACTGTTTTTT.